The rows below give T cell receptor beta chains drawn from one sample of a study of T cells in Graves' hyperthyroidism and ophthalmopathy. Using its own MiXCR run on the multiplex PCR reads, TCRdb lists one record per CDR3 protein. The sample consists of more than 600,000 distinct CDR3 sequences, about a sixth of them appearing once. The source material was blood. Every receptor here comes from a man younger than 30 with Graves' hyperthyroidism. Each CDR3 is given with its conserved first and last residue. Each record gives: clone size, V gene, D gene, CDR3 protein. A D gene is named only where the DNA matches it firmly. Where a row states a size, it is once, few, many or the class of an expanded clone; other rows omit it.

>many|TRBV28|TRBD1
CASRTGGGYTEAFF
>many|TRBV28|.
CASSSPEELNTEAFF
>few|TRBV6-1|.
CASSEEGARGSNQPQHF
>.|TRBV30|TRBD2
CAWSVRTSGRGYF
>.|TRBV14|TRBD2
CASSPSRLAEQFF
>once|TRBV4-3|.
CASSLYRARSNQPQHF
>many|TRBV11-3|.
CASSSRTGPGGNEQFF
>few|TRBV12-3/TRBV12-4|.
CASSRAGETVNYGYTF
>few|TRBV7-3|TRBD2
CASSLTGLAGVNEQFF
>many|TRBV18|.
CASSPLSHGGNEKLFF
>.|TRBV28|TRBD1
CASKAGTGPYEQYF